The 25 T cell receptor beta chains below were found in one sample sequenced in a study of post-analysis software for immune sequencing data. Study observations and caveats: Patients carried roughly 5 TRBV segments more frequently than controls did, and TRBV5-6, TRBV5-1 and TRBV20-1 were among them.

The antigens of these receptors remain unknown. Incorporated into the TCR beta cDNA libraries were unique molecular identifiers, which served to reduce PCR and sequencing biases. One entry per CDR3 protein results from TCRdb running MiXCR on the PCR reads. The table includes 380,000 or so distinct CDR3 sequences, roughly 38% detected once. Material: blood. Every receptor here comes from a girl under 18 with multiple sclerosis.

This clonotype was seen only a few times. The V call is TRBV12-3 or TRBV12-4, the J call TRBJ1-5, with D maybe TRBD1 (5 bases). This CDR3 comprises 15 residues. V dropped 5 bases and J dropped 4 bases, with 15 bases sitting between them. The CDR3 region has the DNA TGTGCCAGCAGTCTAGGGGACGGACTAAATCAGCCCCAGCATTTT. Protein product: CASSLGDGLNQPQHF.

This clonotype has at least ten counts. V is TRBV11-2 and J is TRBJ2-1; D gene uncertain. This CDR3 has 13 amino acids. V lost 0 bases, J lost 5 bases, and 5 bases lay in between. CDR1 and CDR2 (germline): SGHAT, FQNNGV. The CDR3 DNA is TGTGCCAGCAGCTTAGAACCGGACAATGAGCAGTTCTTC. Amino acids: CASSLEPDNEQFF.

The rearrangement uses TRBV7-9 and TRBJ2-1; D remains unclear. The V gene's germline CDR1 is SEHNR and CDR2 FQNEAQ (reference sequence). V shed 2 bases and J shed 6 bases, with 11 bases lying between them. The length of the CDR3 is 14 residues. CDR3 DNA: TGTGCCAGCAGCTTAAGGTCGCCGGTCAATGAGCAGTTCTTC. As protein: CASSLRSPVNEQFF.

The V and J genes are TRBV5-5 and TRBJ2-1; TRBD2 aligns across 14 bases. The germline gives CDR1 SGHKS, CDR2 YYEKEE (reference sequence). The CDR3 extends over 19 amino acids. Trimming at V came to 3 bases and at J to 5 bases, leaving 13 bases not matched to a gene. CDR3 amino acids: CASSWEGTSGGLPDNEQFF. Written as DNA, the CDR3 is TGTGCCAGCAGCTGGGAGGGGACTAGCGGGGGCCTCCCGGACAATGAGCAGTTCTTC.

Turning to this clonotype: At one boundary the junction diverges from the germline segment, which might be a read error. The chain links TRBV7-3 to TRBJ2-1, with TRBD1 as a possible D gene (6 bases). The CDR3 consists of 15 residues. CDR1 is SGHTA and CDR2 is FQGTGA in the germline V gene. CDR3 protein: CASGLEQGERNEQFF. CDR3 in DNA: TGTGCCAGCGGCTTAGAACAGGGTGAAAGGAATGAGCAGTTCTTC.

The genes are TRBV6-4 and TRBJ2-5; the D call may be TRBD1 or TRBD2 (5 bases each). Between the trimmed V and J ends, which lost 5 bases and 5 bases, there was a span of 12 bases. CDR1 is MRHNA and CDR2 is SNTAGT in the germline V gene. This CDR3 has 13 amino acids. CDR3 sequence: CASSRGAGETQYF. The CDR3 DNA follows: TGTGCCAGCAGTCGTGGGGCGGGCGAGACCCAGTACTTC.

There are a few counts of this clonotype. The chain links TRBV7-9 to TRBJ2-3; D perhaps matches TRBD2 (5 bases). Trimming took off 5 bases at V and 1 base at J, with 19 bases between the two ends. The CDR3 has 17 amino acids. Germline V CDR1 and CDR2: SEHNR, FQNEAQ (reference sequence). This CDR3 is CASSPTPIGSGTDTQYF. DNA of the CDR3: TGTGCCAGCAGCCCTACCCCCATCGGTAGCGGCACAGATACGCAGTATTTT.

The rearrangement uses TRBV20-1 and TRBJ2-1, with D perhaps TRBD2 (5 bases). The V end was cut by 3 bases, the J end by 8 bases, with 11 bases between. Germline V gene lookup returns CDR1 DFQATT and CDR2 SNEGSKA (reference sequence). The CDR3 is 12 amino acids. The CDR3 sequence is CSARGVGDEQFF. The CDR3 nucleotides read TGCAGTGCTAGGGGAGTAGGCGATGAGCAGTTCTTC.

This clonotype has a handful of counts. The V gene is TRBV24-1, the J gene TRBJ2-1; D gene uncertain. Trimming removed 2 bases from V and 0 bases from J, with 7 bases in between. CDR1 and CDR2 (germline): KGHDR, SFDVKD. CDR3 length: 15 amino acids. The CDR3, as DNA: TGTGCCACCAGTGATTCGCTACCCTCCTACAATGAGCAGTTCTTC. This sequence encodes CATSDSLPSYNEQFF.

This clonotype was seen a single time. This rearrangement joins TRBV7-2 to TRBJ1-4; 7 bases are a match to TRBD1. The CDR3 contains 14 residues. V shed 5 bases and J 7 bases; nucleotides not matched to a gene: 7. The germline gives CDR1 SGHTA, CDR2 FQGNSA. Written as DNA, the CDR3 is TGTGCCAGCAGCACACAGGGGACGGGTGAAAAACTGTTTTTT. Residues: CASSTQGTGEKLFF.

The rearrangement uses TRBV20-1 and TRBJ1-2, with a weak D call TRBD1 (5 bases). The germline CDR1 and CDR2 sequences are DFQATT and SNEGSKA (reference sequence). This CDR3 is 13 amino acids long. The V end lost 3 bases, the J end lost 2 bases, and 10 bases lay between the germline ends. CDR3 loop: CSASGDGNYGYTF. The CDR3 bases are TGCAGTGCTAGTGGGGACGGAAACTATGGCTACACCTTC.

This clonotype has a handful of counts. This chain connects TRBV29-1 to TRBJ2-7; D is unclear. CDR3 size: 15 residues. Germline CDR1 reads SQVTM; CDR2 reads ANQGSEA. Trimming removed 0 bases at V and 3 bases at J, with 15 bases between. The DNA of the CDR3 is TGCAGCGTTGAAGAATATGACGCGACCGGCTACGAGCAGTACTTC. Its protein product is CSVEEYDATGYEQYF.

This clonotype occurred a few times. The genes are TRBV10-2 and TRBJ2-1, with TRBD1 identical over 9 bases. This CDR3 is 16 amino acids long. The ends lost 4 bases at V and 4 bases at J; junction bases unmatched: 8. CDR1 and CDR2 from the germline V gene are WSHSY and SAAADI. Written as DNA, the CDR3 is TGCGCCAGCAGTGGATATAGGGGACAGGGTTACAATGAGCAGTTCTTC. Translated: CASSGYRGQGYNEQFF.

The chain employs TRBV7-6 and TRBJ1-1; no firm D call. The germline CDR1 and CDR2 sequences are SGHVS and FNYEAQ. Between the trimmed V and J ends, which lost 1 base and 0 bases, there was a span of 6 bases. This CDR3 region has 14 residues. This CDR3 reads CASSLEIMNTEAFF. The CDR3 DNA reads TGTGCCAGCAGCTTAGAAATCATGAACACTGAAGCTTTCTTT.

This clonotype has just a few counts. CDR3 region: CASSSGTLQETQYF. The DNA for the CDR3 is TGTGCCAGCAGCTCCGGGACACTCCAAGAGACCCAGTACTTC. The chain couples TRBV28 to TRBJ2-5, with D possibly matching TRBD1 (6 bases). Trimming removed 6 bases at V and 1 base at J, with 12 bases between. Germline CDR1 is MDHEN and CDR2 is SYDVKM. The CDR3 has 14 amino acids. Full variable domain (remainder filled in from reference TRBV28 and TRBJ2-5): DVKVTQSSRYLVKRTGEKVFLECVQDMDHENMFWYRQDPGLGLRLIYFSYDVKMKEKGDIPEGYSVSREKKERFSLILESASTNQTSMYLCASSSGTLQETQYFGPGTRLLVL.

V is TRBV20-1 and J is TRBJ2-5; D gene ambiguous. Germline CDR1 reads DFQATT; CDR2 reads SNEGSKA (reference sequence). CDR3 length: 13 residues. V dropped 1 base and J dropped 1 base, with 7 bases sitting between them. Here the CDR3 reads CSARVTAQETQYF. In nucleotides, the CDR3 is TGCAGTGCTAGAGTAACAGCCCAAGAGACCCAGTACTTC.

This sequence joins TRBV7-3 and TRBJ2-1; D is undetermined. CDR3 size: 13 residues. Looked up from germline, CDR1 is SGHTA and CDR2 is FQGTGA. V was clipped by 0 bases and J by 8 bases, with 8 bases between them. The CDR3 spells CASSLTDPHEQFF. DNA for the CDR3: TGTGCCAGCAGCTTAACCGACCCCCATGAGCAGTTCTTC.

A remark on this clonotype: A read error may produce the germline difference seen at one junction end. The V call is TRBV11-1, the J call TRBJ2-1; D not resolved. The CDR3 sequence is 12 residues long. CDR1 is SGHAT and CDR2 is FQDESV in the germline V gene (reference sequence). Here the CDR3 reads CASSPSYSEQFF. The CDR3, as DNA: TGTGCCAGCAGTCCTTCCTACAGTGAGCAGTTCTTC.

In its sample, this clonotype was seen a few times. V is TRBV20-1 and J is TRBJ1-5; D uncertain. The V and J ends lost 3 bases and 7 bases respectively, with 13 bases between them. This CDR3 comprises 13 residues. In germline, CDR1 is DFQATT, CDR2 SNEGSKA (reference sequence). This CDR3 reads CSASTKEWQPQHF. CDR3 coding DNA: TGCAGTGCTAGCACCAAAGAATGGCAGCCCCAGCATTTT.

This clonotype was seen more than once but under ten times. The gene calls are TRBV4-1 and TRBJ1-2; D call uncertain. Trimming removed 5 bases at V and 2 bases at J, with 21 bases between. Germline values: CDR1 MGHRA, CDR2 YSYEKL. CDR3 length: 17 amino acids. The CDR3 sequence is CASSASPRTESNYGYTF. The CDR3 nucleotides read TGCGCCAGCAGCGCCAGTCCTAGGACCGAGTCGAACTATGGCTACACCTTC.

This clonotype was found a few times. The chain recombines TRBV27 with TRBJ1-6, with 7 bases that match TRBD1. CDR3 length: 17 residues. Germline trimming cut 6 bases from V and 8 bases from J; bases unmatched to any gene: 16. The germline V gene encodes CDR1 MNHEY and CDR2 SMNVEV (reference sequence). CDR3 bases: TGTGCCAGCAGGGGACCCCCGACAGGGAGCTTAGATTCACCCCTCCACTTT. Translating it yields CASRGPPTGSLDSPLHF.

The table lists this clonotype with a few counts. The V gene is TRBV24-1, the J gene TRBJ2-3; TRBD1 aligns across 7 bases. Trimming cost V 5 bases and J 2 bases; bases outside gene matches: 9. This CDR3 is built from 16 residues. Germline V gene lookup returns CDR1 KGHDR and CDR2 SFDVKD. The CDR3 reads CATSAQGTEATDTQYF. CDR3 DNA: TGTGCCACCAGTGCCCAGGGGACAGAGGCCACAGATACGCAGTATTTT.

This clonotype has just a few counts. The V gene is TRBV7-2, the J gene TRBJ2-4; 15 bases match TRBD2. V lost 5 bases to trimming and J lost 4 bases; unmatched junction nucleotides: 3. CDR3 size: 16 residues. Germline V gene data show CDR1 as SGHTA and CDR2 as FQGNSA. The CDR3 reads CASSPGLAGGKNIQYF. For the CDR3, the DNA is TGTGCCAGCAGCCCCGGACTAGCGGGGGGGAAAAACATTCAGTACTTC. The variable domain in full, with the rest retrieved from reference TRBV7-2 and TRBJ2-4, is GAGVSQSPSNKVTEKGKDVELRCDPISGHTALYWYRQSLGQGLEFLIYFQGNSAPDKSGLPSDRFSAERTGGSVSTLTIQRTQQEDSAVYLCASSPGLAGGKNIQYFGAGTRLSVL.

This clonotype was recorded a few times. This rearrangement joins TRBV28 to TRBJ2-7, with D unresolved. V dropped 1 base and J dropped 2 bases, with 12 bases sitting between them. The CDR3 is 15 amino acids. Looked up from germline, CDR1 is MDHEN and CDR2 is SYDVKM. As DNA, the CDR3 is TGTGCCAGCAGTTTATTAACAGATGCGGCCTACGAGCAGTACTTC. Protein: CASSLLTDAAYEQYF.

J is TRBJ2-1 and V is TRBV28; the match to TRBD1 covers 8 bases. The CDR3 runs to 15 residues. Germline V gene lookup returns CDR1 MDHEN and CDR2 SYDVKM. J was trimmed by 8 bases and V by 3 bases; bases with no gene match: 9. CDR3 loop: CASSLVTGGNDEQFF. DNA for the CDR3: TGTGCCAGCAGTTTGGTTACAGGGGGAAACGATGAGCAGTTCTTC. The entire variable domain, with the rest obtained from reference TRBV28 and TRBJ2-1, is as follows: DVKVTQSSRYLVKRTGEKVFLECVQDMDHENMFWYRQDPGLGLRLIYFSYDVKMKEKGDIPEGYSVSREKKERFSLILESASTNQTSMYLCASSLVTGGNDEQFFGPGTRLTVL.